One and the same sample provided the 28 T cell receptor beta chains below, sequenced in a study of T cell responses to AZD1222 COVID-19 vaccine. Generated by immunoSEQ multiplex PCR, the TCRdb table keeps only in-frame clones and is missing some. This sample carries about 86,000 clones, approximately 80% of them seen once, and the ten largest clones take around a fifth. The specimen was peripheral blood, collected on day 0 of AZD1222 vaccination. The receptor source for this set is an adult in good health.

This clone turned up a few times. J is TRBJ1-4 and V is TRBV15, with 7 positions matching TRBD1. CDR1 is LNHNV and CDR2 is YYDKDF in the germline V gene (reference sequence). The ends lost 3 bases at V and 5 bases at J; junction bases unmatched: 9. The CDR3 consists of 16 residues. The CDR3 DNA is TGTGCCACCAGCAGTGCTTGGGGACAGCTAAATGAAAAACTGTTTTTT. Translated, it gives CATSSAWGQLNEKLFF.

This chain joins TRBV7-2 and TRBJ2-5; TRBD2 matches at 10 bases. This CDR3 contains 16 residues. The V segment lost 2 bases and the J segment 4 bases; nucleotides outside the gene matches: 7. The germline gives CDR1 SGHTA, CDR2 FQGNSA. The CDR3 protein is CASSLNPSGRGETQYF. The CDR3 DNA reads TGTGCCAGCAGCTTAAACCCTAGCGGGAGAGGAGAGACCCAGTACTTC.

This chain joins TRBV4-3 and TRBJ2-1, with a possible D match to TRBD2 (6 bases). The V end was cut by 1 base, the J end by 0 bases, with 19 bases between. This CDR3 has 19 residues. CDR1 is LGHNA, CDR2 YSLEER, per germline. DNA for the CDR3: TGCGCCAGCAGCCAAGTCTTCGGCGGGACGGTAAGCTCCTACAATGAGCAGTTCTTC. Translated, it gives CASSQVFGGTVSSYNEQFF.

The chain is built from TRBV5-4 and TRBJ2-3, with 12 bases fitting TRBD2. This CDR3 region has 16 residues. V trimming: 0 bases; J trimming: 2 bases; junction bases outside the gene matches: 1. The germline V gene has CDR1 SGHNT and CDR2 YYREEE (reference sequence). CDR3 region: CASSLGLAGDTDTQYF. The CDR3 nucleotides read TGTGCCAGCAGCTTGGGACTAGCGGGAGACACAGATACGCAGTATTTT.

DNA of the CDR3: TGTGCCAGCAGCTCTCAAAGCGGGAGGGCTGGAGATACGCAGTATTTT. Encoded protein: CASSSQSGRAGDTQYF. The chain carries TRBV7-8 and TRBJ2-3; 10 positions match TRBD2. Germline CDR1 and CDR2: SGHVS and FQNEAQ. Trimming cost V 4 bases and J 5 bases; bases outside gene matches: 9. This CDR3 is built from 16 residues.

This chain uses TRBV24-1 with TRBJ2-2; a weak D match, TRBD1 (7 bases). There are 17 residues in the CDR3. V lost 5 bases to trimming and J lost 0 bases, with 15 bases between them. Germline V gene sequence: CDR1 KGHDR, CDR2 SFDVKD. The CDR3 here is CATSAGRGEANTGELFF. The CDR3 DNA sequence: TGTGCCACCAGTGCGGGCAGGGGGGAAGCGAACACCGGGGAGCTGTTTTTT.

The rearrangement uses TRBV6-1 and TRBJ2-2; weak D call: TRBD2 (6 bases). Germline loops: CDR1 MNHNS, CDR2 SASEGT. The length of the CDR3 is 16 residues. V was pared by 4 bases and J by 0 bases, with 12 bases between. CDR3 in amino acids: CASSVSGGTNTGELFF. CDR3 bases: TGTGCCAGCAGTGTTAGCGGAGGTACGAACACCGGGGAGCTGTTTTTT.

V is TRBV5-6 and J is TRBJ2-5; 7 positions agree with TRBD1. CDR3 size: 16 residues. V gave up 4 bases and J gave up 5 bases; unmatched junction bases: 14. CDR1 is SGHDT, CDR2 YYEEEE, per germline. CDR3 loop: CASSKDRLQLRETQYF. The DNA for the CDR3 is TGTGCCAGCAGCAAGGACAGGCTCCAACTAAGGGAGACCCAGTACTTC.

V usage is TRBV28 and J usage is TRBJ1-4; TRBD1 might be the D (6 bases). V lost 6 bases to trimming and J lost 7 bases, with 9 bases between them. The CDR3 has 12 amino acids. Germline loops: CDR1 MDHEN, CDR2 SYDVKM. This CDR3 is CASRDRVEKLFF. The CDR3 DNA reads as TGTGCCAGCAGGGACAGAGTTGAAAAACTGTTTTTT.

The sample holds a few counts of this clone. The chain employs TRBV28 and TRBJ2-5, with 9 bases that match TRBD2. This CDR3 has 13 amino acids. Losses at the gene ends were 3 bases for V and 6 bases for J; bases not matched to a gene: 2. Per germline, CDR1 MDHEN and CDR2 SYDVKM. The CDR3 reads CASSFSGGQTQYF. CDR3 coding DNA: TGTGCCAGCAGTTTTAGCGGGGGCCAGACCCAGTACTTC.

The rearrangement links TRBV11-2 to TRBJ2-5, with 7 bases aligning to TRBD1. This CDR3 contains 13 residues. The V segment lost 6 bases and the J segment 5 bases; nucleotides outside the gene matches: 6. Germline CDR1 reads SGHAT; CDR2 reads FQNNGV. CDR3 bases: TGTGCCAGCAGTCTGGACAGGTCGGAGACCCAGTACTTC. It codes for CASSLDRSETQYF.

This chain connects TRBV27 to TRBJ2-4, with 7 bases identical to TRBD2. J lost 0 bases, V lost 5 bases, and 10 bases had no gene match. The CDR3 spans 17 residues. Germline assignment: CDR1 MNHEY and CDR2 SMNVEV (reference sequence). The DNA of the CDR3 is TGTGCCAGCAGTGCCAGCGGGGTGAGGTTAGCCAAAAACATTCAGTACTTC. Translated, it gives CASSASGVRLAKNIQYF.

The chain couples TRBV2 to TRBJ2-3; 8 bases agree with TRBD1. Per germline, CDR1 SNHLY and CDR2 FYNNEI. V lost 5 bases to trimming and J lost 2 bases; unmatched junction nucleotides: 6. The CDR3 is 15 amino acids. The DNA of the CDR3 is TGTGCCAGCAGTTCCAACAGGGGGATCACAGATACGCAGTATTTT. Translation gives CASSSNRGITDTQYF.

The chain is built from TRBV7-9 and TRBJ2-2; 8 bases line up with TRBD2. Germline loops: CDR1 SEHNR, CDR2 FQNEAQ (reference sequence). Unmatched junction bases numbered 3, after V lost 5 bases and J lost 1 base. This CDR3 contains 15 residues. The CDR3 protein is CASSQLAVNTGELFF. The CDR3 coding sequence is TGTGCCAGCAGCCAACTAGCGGTGAACACCGGGGAGCTGTTTTTT. The variable domain in full, completed from reference TRBV7-9 and TRBJ2-2, reads DTGVSQNPRHKITKRGQNVTFRCDPISEHNRLYWYRQTLGQGPEFLTYFQNEAQLEKSRLLSDRFSAERPKGSFSTLEIQRTEQGDSAMYLCASSQLAVNTGELFFGEGSRLTVL.

V usage is TRBV7-2 and J usage is TRBJ2-3, with 8 bases matching TRBD2. V shed 5 bases and J 5 bases; nucleotides not matched to a gene: 15. This CDR3 spans 17 amino acids. Germline-derived CDR1 and CDR2 are SGHTA and FQGNSA. CDR3 amino acids: CASSPKRSGTSRDTQYF. CDR3 nucleotides: TGTGCCAGCAGCCCAAAAAGATCCGGGACTAGTAGAGATACGCAGTATTTT. Full variable domain (missing parts from reference TRBV7-2 and TRBJ2-3): GAGVSQSPSNKVTEKGKDVELRCDPISGHTALYWYRQSLGQGLEFLIYFQGNSAPDKSGLPSDRFSAERTGGSVSTLTIQRTQQEDSAVYLCASSPKRSGTSRDTQYFGPGTRLTVL.

V gene TRBV27 combines with J gene TRBJ2-2; D remains unclear. CDR1 is MNHEY, CDR2 SMNVEV, per germline (reference sequence). V shed 2 bases and J shed 7 bases, with 11 bases lying between them. This CDR3 is 14 amino acids long. CDR3 sequence: CASSLGWEVGELFF. CDR3 nucleotide sequence: TGTGCCAGCAGTTTAGGATGGGAAGTCGGGGAGCTGTTTTTT.

The chain joins TRBV27 to TRBJ2-2; D is possibly TRBD1 or TRBD2 (6 bases each). The CDR3 has 16 residues. Trimming removed 4 bases from V and 7 bases from J, with 19 bases in between. In germline, CDR1 is MNHEY, CDR2 SMNVEV (reference sequence). CDR3 protein: CASSSVTGWGGGELFF. CDR3 DNA sequence: TGTGCCAGCAGTTCAGTCACAGGGTGGGGAGGCGGGGAGCTGTTTTTT.

CDR3 amino acids: CASSSGQRNTEAFF. The CDR3 DNA follows: TGCGCCAGCAGCTCGGGACAGAGGAACACTGAAGCTTTCTTT. The V call is TRBV5-1, the J call TRBJ1-1; 7 bases line up with TRBD1. Germline trimming cut 3 bases from V and 1 base from J; bases unmatched to any gene: 3. Germline CDR1 and CDR2: SGHRS and YFSETQ. The CDR3 spans 14 residues.

This clone was recorded once. CDR3 loop: CASRDRMNTGELFF. CDR3 nucleotides: TGTGCCAGTAGGGACAGGATGAACACCGGGGAGCTGTTTTTT. The rearrangement uses TRBV19 and TRBJ2-2; 7 bases agree with TRBD1. This CDR3 has 14 amino acids. Trimming cost V 6 bases and J 1 base; bases outside gene matches: 2. Germline-derived CDR1 and CDR2 are LNHDA and SQIVND (reference sequence).

This rearrangement joins TRBV28 to TRBJ1-6; 9 bases are shared with TRBD1. CDR1 and CDR2 from the germline V gene are MDHEN and SYDVKM. The V gene end was trimmed by 1 base and the J gene end by 9 bases; junction bases not matched to a gene: 7. The CDR3 is made up of 16 amino acids. In nucleotides, the CDR3 is TGTGCCAGCAGTTTATTCCGGGGGACAGGGTTTTCACCCCTCCACTTT. Encoded protein: CASSLFRGTGFSPLHF.

This clone was seen a few times. This chain uses TRBV14 with TRBJ2-7; D is ambiguous. This CDR3 comprises 15 residues. The V end lost 0 bases, the J end lost 3 bases, and 12 bases lay between the germline ends. Germline V gives CDR1 SGHDN, CDR2 FVKESK. CDR3 protein: CASSQDSVQYYEQYF. CDR3 DNA: TGTGCCAGCAGCCAAGATTCGGTACAGTACTACGAGCAGTACTTC.

The rearrangement uses TRBV6-1 and TRBJ1-6, with 8 bases aligning to TRBD1. The CDR3 spans 15 residues. CDR1 and CDR2 (germline): MNHNS, SASEGT. With V trimmed by 1 base and J by 10 bases, 6 bases remained unmatched. The CDR3 DNA follows: TGTGCCAGCAGTGAAGGACAGGGGTGGGCATCACCCCTCCACTTT. It specifies CASSEGQGWASPLHF.

The chain is built from TRBV15 and TRBJ2-7; D may be TRBD2 (5 bases). V shed 1 base and J shed 2 bases, with 6 bases lying between them. The CDR3 totals 13 residues. Germline assignment: CDR1 LNHNV and CDR2 YYDKDF (reference sequence). In nucleotides, the CDR3 is TGTGCCACCAGCAGAGTACTAGCCTACGAGCAGTACTTC. Translating it yields CATSRVLAYEQYF.

The chain uses TRBV5-1 and TRBJ1-4; unclear D gene. Trimming shortened V by 3 bases and J by 3 bases, and 12 bases separated the two germline ends. CDR3 length: 15 amino acids. Germline CDR1 is SGHRS and CDR2 is YFSETQ. CDR3 region: CASSSAGISNEKLFF. Here the CDR3 DNA reads TGCGCCAGCAGCTCAGCCGGGATTTCTAATGAAAAACTGTTTTTT.

This clone was seen more than once but under ten times. V is TRBV6-4 and J is TRBJ2-3, with 9 bases fitting TRBD2. Unmatched junction bases numbered 6, after V lost 2 bases and J lost 6 bases. This CDR3 has 15 residues. Germline loops: CDR1 MRHNA, CDR2 SNTAGT. The CDR3: CASSDGGRAWDTQYF. In nucleotides, the CDR3 is TGTGCCAGCAGTGACGGCGGGAGGGCATGGGATACGCAGTATTTT.

This chain links TRBV11-1 with TRBJ2-3; 10 positions agree with TRBD2. Trimming at V came to 3 bases and at J to 2 bases, leaving 5 bases not matched to a gene. There are 16 residues in the CDR3. CDR1 is SGHAT, CDR2 FQDESV, per germline (reference sequence). The CDR3 DNA reads TGTGCCAGCAGCTTGTTTAGCGGGAGGATCACAGATACGCAGTATTTT. Protein product: CASSLFSGRITDTQYF.

This sequence joins TRBV4-1 and TRBJ2-5, with 7 nucleotides matching TRBD1. Trimming removed 4 bases from V and 1 base from J; junction bases left unmatched: 12. Germline-derived CDR1 and CDR2 are MGHRA and YSYEKL. The CDR3 runs to 17 residues. CDR3 DNA sequence: TGCGCCAGCAGCCTCTACCCACCGGGACAGACCCAAGAGACCCAGTACTTC. Translating it yields CASSLYPPGQTQETQYF.

This chain joins TRBV10-2 and TRBJ1-1, with unresolved D. This CDR3 is 15 amino acids long. Trimming pared 7 bases from V and 4 bases from J, leaving 19 bases between. Germline V gene lookup returns CDR1 WSHSY and CDR2 SAAADI. Here the CDR3 reads CASTGLNEGTTEAFF. CDR3 in DNA: TGCGCCAGCACCGGACTCAACGAAGGAACCACTGAAGCTTTCTTT.